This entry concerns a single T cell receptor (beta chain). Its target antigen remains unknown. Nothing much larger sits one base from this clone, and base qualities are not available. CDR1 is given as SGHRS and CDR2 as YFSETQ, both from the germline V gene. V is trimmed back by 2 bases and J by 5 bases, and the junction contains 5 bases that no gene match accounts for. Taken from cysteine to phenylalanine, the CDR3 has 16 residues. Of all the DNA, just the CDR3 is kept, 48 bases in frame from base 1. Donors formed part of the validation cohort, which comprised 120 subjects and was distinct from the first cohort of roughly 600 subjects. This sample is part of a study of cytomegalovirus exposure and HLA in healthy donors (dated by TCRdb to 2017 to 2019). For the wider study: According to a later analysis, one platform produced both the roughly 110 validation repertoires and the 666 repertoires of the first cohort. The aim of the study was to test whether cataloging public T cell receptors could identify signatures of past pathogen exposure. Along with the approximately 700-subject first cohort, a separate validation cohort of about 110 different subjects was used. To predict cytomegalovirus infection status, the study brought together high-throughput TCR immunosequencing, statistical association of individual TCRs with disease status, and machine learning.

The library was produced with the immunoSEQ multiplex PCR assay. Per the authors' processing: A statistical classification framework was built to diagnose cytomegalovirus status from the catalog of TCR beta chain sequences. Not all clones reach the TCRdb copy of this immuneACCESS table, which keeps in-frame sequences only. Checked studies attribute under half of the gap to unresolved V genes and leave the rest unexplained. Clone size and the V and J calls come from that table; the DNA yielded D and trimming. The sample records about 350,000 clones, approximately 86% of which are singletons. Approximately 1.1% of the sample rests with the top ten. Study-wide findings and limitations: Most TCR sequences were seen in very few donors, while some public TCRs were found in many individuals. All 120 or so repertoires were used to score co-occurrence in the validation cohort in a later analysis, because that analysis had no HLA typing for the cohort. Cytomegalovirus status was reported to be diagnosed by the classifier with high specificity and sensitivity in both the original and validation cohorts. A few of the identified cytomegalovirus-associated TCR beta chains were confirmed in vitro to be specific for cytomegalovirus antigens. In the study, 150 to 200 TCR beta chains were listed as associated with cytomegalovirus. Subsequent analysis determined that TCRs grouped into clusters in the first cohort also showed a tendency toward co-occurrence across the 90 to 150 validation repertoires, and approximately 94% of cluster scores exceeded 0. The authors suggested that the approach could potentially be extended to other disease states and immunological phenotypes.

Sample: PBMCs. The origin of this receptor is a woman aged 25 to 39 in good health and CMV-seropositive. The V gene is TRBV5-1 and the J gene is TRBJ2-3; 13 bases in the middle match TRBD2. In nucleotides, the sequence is TGCGCCAGCAGCTTACCGGGACTAGCGGGACAAGATACGCAGTATTTT. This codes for CASSLPGLAGQDTQYF.